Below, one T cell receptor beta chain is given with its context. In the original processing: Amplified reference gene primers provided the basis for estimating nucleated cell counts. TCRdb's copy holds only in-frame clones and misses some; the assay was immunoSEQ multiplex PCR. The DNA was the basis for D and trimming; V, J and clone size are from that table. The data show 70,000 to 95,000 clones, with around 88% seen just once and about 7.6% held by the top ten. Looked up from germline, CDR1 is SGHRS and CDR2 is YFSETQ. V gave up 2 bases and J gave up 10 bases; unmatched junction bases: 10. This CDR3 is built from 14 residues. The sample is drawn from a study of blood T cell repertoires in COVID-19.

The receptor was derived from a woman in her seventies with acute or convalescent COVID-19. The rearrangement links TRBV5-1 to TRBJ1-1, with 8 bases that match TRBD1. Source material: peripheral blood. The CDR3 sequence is CASSFRTGQGAAFF. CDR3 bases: TGCGCCAGCAGCTTCCGGACAGGGCAAGGGGCAGCTTTCTTT. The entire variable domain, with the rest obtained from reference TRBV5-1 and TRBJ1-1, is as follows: KAGVTQTPRYLIKTRGQQVTLSCSPISGHRSVSWYQQTPGQGLQFLFEYFSETQRNKGNFPGRFSGRQFSNSRSEMNVSTLELGDSALYLCASSFRTGQGAAFFGQGTRLTVV.